This T cell receptor beta chain was captured by sequencing in a study of OX40 agonist ivuxolimab in advanced cancers. For the wider study: The costimulatory receptor OX40 (CD134) was targeted by ivuxolimab, a fully human IgG2 agonistic monoclonal antibody. Intravenous ivuxolimab was administered to patients every 2 weeks at six dose levels: 0.01, 0.1, 0.3, 1.5, 3 and 10 mg/kg. A male proportion of 70% to 90% and a mean age of approximately 55 years, ranging from about 23 to 79, were recorded for the dose-escalation cohort. Peripheral TCRbeta sequencing was intended to test whether TCR sequence diversity was altered and clonal T-cell expansion was caused by ivuxolimab. Of the roughly 51 dose-escalation patients, hepatocellular carcinoma was present in approximately 20, melanoma in roughly 15, renal cell carcinoma in 9 and head and neck cancer in 9. Three dose-escalation patients achieved partial responses, one with hepatocellular carcinoma and two with cutaneous melanoma. Patients were allowed to have had prior anti-PD-1, anti-PD-L1 or anti-CTLA-4 therapy, and around 37% of the dose-escalation patients had previously received checkpoint inhibitors. The paper reports the monotherapy dose-escalation portion (N of about 50 patients) of the phase I ivuxolimab trial.

Patients with autoimmune disease history or receiving systemic immunosuppression were excluded from the trial. Peripheral blood for TCR sequencing was collected from all dose cohorts at baseline, on cycle 4 day 1, and on cycle 7 day 1. The samples were taken from a phase I, first-in-human, multicenter, open-label dose-escalation trial of ivuxolimab. The trial enrolled adults with locally advanced or metastatic head and neck squamous cell, hepatocellular, melanoma or renal cell carcinoma. Before TCR sequencing, CD4+ T cells and CD8+ T cells from peripheral blood were sorted into separate populations. Study-wide conclusions, independent of this receptor: Which antigens the clonally expanded peripheral T cells were specific for was not determined. At doses from 0.1 to 3.0 mg/kg, clonal expansion was seen in both CD4+ and CD8+ blood T cells between baseline and week 6. After ivuxolimab, CD8+ T cells had more expanded clones than CD4+ T cells on average. Partial responders in the 0.1-3.0 mg/kg groups had among the lowest normalized peripheral clonal expansion, especially among CD8+ T cells. Low levels of normalized T-cell clonal expansion were also shown by some nonresponding patients.

To sequence the TCRbeta CDR3 region, genomic DNA was isolated from the sorted cells. TCRbeta CDR3 regions were sequenced using the immunoSEQ Assay. Drawn from immuneACCESS, this table holds only the in-frame rearrangements with V and J called that TCRdb kept. Clones are partly lost; checked studies trace under half to an unresolved V gene and leave the rest unexplained. Counted in this sample were 35,000 or so clones; about 80% of them appeared once. The ten largest clonotypes hold 1.8% of the sample. As concerns this clone: What this receptor recognizes is not known. One base away there is no much larger clone; base qualities are not given.

Based on the germline V gene, the CDR1 and CDR2 sequences are SGHTA and FQGNSA. The CDR3 covers 12 residues, taking in both the cysteine and the phenylalanine. Only the CDR3 region is kept as DNA, spanning 36 bases read in frame from base 1. At the junction V is shortened by 5 bases and J by 6 bases, with 9 bases in between. The origin of this receptor is an adult with an advanced solid tumor such as melanoma, head and neck, liver or kidney cancer. This receptor chain uses TRBV7-2 and TRBJ2-3, with the D gene too uncertain to name. Material: CD4+ or CD8+ T cells sorted from blood, obtained in a trial of the OX40 agonist ivuxolimab. This receptor carries the CDR3 CASSAAVDTQYF. The sequenced DNA: TGTGCCAGCAGCGCCGCCGTTGATACGCAGTATTTT.